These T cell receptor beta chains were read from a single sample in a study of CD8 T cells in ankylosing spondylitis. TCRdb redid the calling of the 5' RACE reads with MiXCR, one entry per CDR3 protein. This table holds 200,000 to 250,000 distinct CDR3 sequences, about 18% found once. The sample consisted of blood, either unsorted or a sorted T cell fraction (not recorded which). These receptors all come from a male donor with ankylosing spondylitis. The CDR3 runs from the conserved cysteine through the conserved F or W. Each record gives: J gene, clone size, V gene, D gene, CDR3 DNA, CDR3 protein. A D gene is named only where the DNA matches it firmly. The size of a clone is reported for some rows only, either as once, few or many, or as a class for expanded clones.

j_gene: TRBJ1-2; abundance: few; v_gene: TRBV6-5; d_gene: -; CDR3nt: TGTGCCAGCAGTTTCACCCCGACAGGCGCTTACTATGGCTACACCTTC; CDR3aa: CASSFTPTGAYYGYTF
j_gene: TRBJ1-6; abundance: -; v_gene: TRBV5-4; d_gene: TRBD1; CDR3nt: TGTGCCAGCAGCTTGACAGGGGAAGGGAATTCACCCCTCCACTTT; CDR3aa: CASSLTGEGNSPLHF
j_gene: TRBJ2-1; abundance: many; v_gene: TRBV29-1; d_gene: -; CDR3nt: TGCAGCGCCACGCAACAAGCAAACAATGAGCAGTTCTTC; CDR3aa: CSATQQANNEQFF
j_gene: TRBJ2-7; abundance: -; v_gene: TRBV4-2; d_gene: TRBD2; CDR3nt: TGTGCCAGCAGCCCGGGACTAGCTGTTTACGAGCAGTACTTC; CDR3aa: CASSPGLAVYEQYF
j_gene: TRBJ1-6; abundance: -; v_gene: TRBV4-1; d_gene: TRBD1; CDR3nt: TGCGCCAGCAGCCCCTCCGGGACAGGGACCTATAATTCACCCCTCCACTTT; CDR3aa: CASSPSGTGTYNSPLHF
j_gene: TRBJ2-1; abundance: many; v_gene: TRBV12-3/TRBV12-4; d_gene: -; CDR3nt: TGTGCCAGCAGTTTAGCGGGCCCTTACAATGAGCAGTTCTTC; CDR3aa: CASSLAGPYNEQFF
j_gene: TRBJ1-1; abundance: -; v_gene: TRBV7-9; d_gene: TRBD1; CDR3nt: TGTGCCAGCATCCTGACAGGGGGAACTGAAGCTTTCTTT; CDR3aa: CASILTGGTEAFF
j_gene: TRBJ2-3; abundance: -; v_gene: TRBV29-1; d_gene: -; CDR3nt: TGCAGCGTTGAATCCGGGAGTGATAGCACAGATACGCAGTATTTT; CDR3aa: CSVESGSDSTDTQYF
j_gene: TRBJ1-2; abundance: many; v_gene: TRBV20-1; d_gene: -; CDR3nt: TGCAGTGCTAGAGGGGAGGGGGGGTATGGCTACACCTTC; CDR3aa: CSARGEGGYGYTF
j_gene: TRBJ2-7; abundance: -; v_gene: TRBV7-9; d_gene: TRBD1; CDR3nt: TGTGCCACCGATCCGGGACAGGGACCTTACGAGCAGTACTTC; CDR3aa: CATDPGQGPYEQYF
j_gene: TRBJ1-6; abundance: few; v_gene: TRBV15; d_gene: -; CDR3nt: TGTGCCACCAGCAGCAGAGGGGGGGGCAGCTATAATTCACCCCTCCACTTT; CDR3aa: CATSSRGGGSYNSPLHF
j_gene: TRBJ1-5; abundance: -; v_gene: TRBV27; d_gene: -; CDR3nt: TGTGCCAGCAGTTTATCGTACCGGGATGGCAATCAGCCCCAGCATTTT; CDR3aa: CASSLSYRDGNQPQHF
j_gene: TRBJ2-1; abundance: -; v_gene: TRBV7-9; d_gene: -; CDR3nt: TGTGCCAGCAGCTTTCTACCCAATGAGCAGTTCTTC; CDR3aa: CASSFLPNEQFF
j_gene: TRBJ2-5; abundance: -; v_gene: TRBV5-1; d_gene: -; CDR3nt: TGCGCCAGCAGCTTGTGGGCTCGACAAGAGACCCAGTACTTC; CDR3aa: CASSLWARQETQYF
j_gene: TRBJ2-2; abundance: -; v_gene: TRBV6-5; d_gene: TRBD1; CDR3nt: TGTGCCAGCAGTTACTCGGGACAGATAAACACCGGGGAGCTGTTTTTT; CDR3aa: CASSYSGQINTGELFF
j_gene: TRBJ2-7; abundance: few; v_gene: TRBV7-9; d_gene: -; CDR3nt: TGTGCCAGCAGCTTAATAGGGACCTACGAGCAGTACTTC; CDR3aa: CASSLIGTYEQYF
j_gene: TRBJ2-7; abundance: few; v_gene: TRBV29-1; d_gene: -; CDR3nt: TGCAGCGTTGAAGATAGGAGCGGGTCGCCCTCCTACGAGCAGTACTTC; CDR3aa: CSVEDRSGSPSYEQYF
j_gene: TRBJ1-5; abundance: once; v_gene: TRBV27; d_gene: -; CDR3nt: TGTGCCAGCAGTTTAGGACAGACCGGTCAGCCCCAGCATTTT; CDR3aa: CASSLGQTGQPQHF
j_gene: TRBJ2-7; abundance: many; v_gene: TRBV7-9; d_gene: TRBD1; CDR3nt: TGTGCCAGCAGCCGAGGGGACAGGGGTTTCTACGAGCAGTACTTC; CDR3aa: CASSRGDRGFYEQYF
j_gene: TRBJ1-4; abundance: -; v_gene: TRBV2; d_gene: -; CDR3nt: TGTGCCAGCAGTCGACGGTTGACAGCAACTAATGAAAAACTGTTTTTT; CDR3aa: CASSRRLTATNEKLFF
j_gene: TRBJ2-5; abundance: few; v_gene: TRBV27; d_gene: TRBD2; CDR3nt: TGTGCCAGCAGCCCCCTCCAGATCCCGCTAGCGGAGAGAGAGACCCAGTACTTC; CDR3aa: CASSPLQIPLAERETQYF
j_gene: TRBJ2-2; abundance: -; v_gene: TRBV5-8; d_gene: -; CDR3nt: TGTGCCAGCAGCTTGTTTGTTAACACCGGGGAGCTGTTTTTT; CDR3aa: CASSLFVNTGELFF
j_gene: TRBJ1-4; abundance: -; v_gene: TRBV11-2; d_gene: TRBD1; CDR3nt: TGTGCCAGCAGCGTAACAGGGGTTGGGGGTGAAAAACTGTTTTTT; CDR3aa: CASSVTGVGGEKLFF
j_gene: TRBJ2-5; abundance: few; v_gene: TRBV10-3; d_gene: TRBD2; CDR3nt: TGTGCCATCAGCGCAGGACTAGCGGGAGTGGAGACCCAGTACTTC; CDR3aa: CAISAGLAGVETQYF
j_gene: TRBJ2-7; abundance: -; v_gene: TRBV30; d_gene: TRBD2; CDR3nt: TGTGCCTGGAGTGTAGGAGCGGGAGGGGACGAGCAGTACTTC; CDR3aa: CAWSVGAGGDEQYF
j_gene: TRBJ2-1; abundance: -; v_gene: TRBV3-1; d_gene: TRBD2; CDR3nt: TGTGCCAGCAGCCTAGCCCGGGACTATACCTACAATGAGCAGTTCTTC; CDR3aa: CASSLARDYTYNEQFF
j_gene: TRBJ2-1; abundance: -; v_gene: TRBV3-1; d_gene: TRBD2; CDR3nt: TGTGCCAGCAGCCACCCGACTAGCGGGAGCTCCTACAATGAGCAGTTCTTC; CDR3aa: CASSHPTSGSSYNEQFF
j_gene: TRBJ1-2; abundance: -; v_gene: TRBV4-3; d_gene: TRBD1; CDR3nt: TGCGCCAGCAGCCAAAGGGACAGGGGGCGAGAAGGCTACACCTTC; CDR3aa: CASSQRDRGREGYTF
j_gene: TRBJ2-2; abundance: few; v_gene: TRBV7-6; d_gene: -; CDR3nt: TGTGCCAGCGGAAGCTCTTGGGGTGCGAACACCGGGGAGCTGTTTTTT; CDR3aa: CASGSSWGANTGELFF
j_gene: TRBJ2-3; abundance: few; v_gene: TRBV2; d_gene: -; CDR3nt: TGTGCCAGCGCGACTTACCCAGGGGCAGATACGCAGTATTTT; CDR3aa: CASATYPGADTQYF
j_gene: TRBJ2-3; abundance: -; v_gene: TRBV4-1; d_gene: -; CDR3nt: TGCGCCAGCAGCCATTTACTAGGCGCAGATACGCAGTATTTT; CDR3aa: CASSHLLGADTQYF
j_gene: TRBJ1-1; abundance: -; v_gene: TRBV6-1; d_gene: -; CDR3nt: TGTGCCAGCACCCCCGGAGGCAGGACTGAAGCTTTCTTT; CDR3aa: CASTPGGRTEAFF
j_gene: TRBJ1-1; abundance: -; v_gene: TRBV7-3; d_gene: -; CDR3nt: TGTGCCAGCAGCTTATCAGGGGATGACACTGAAGCTTTCTTT; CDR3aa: CASSLSGDDTEAFF
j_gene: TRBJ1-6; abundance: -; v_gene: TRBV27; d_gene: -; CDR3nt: TGTGCCAGCAGTTTAGACACACTAGCACCCCTCCACTTT; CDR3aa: CASSLDTLAPLHF